What follows are 18 T cell receptor beta chains derived from one specimen sequenced in a study of blood T cell repertoires in COVID-19. Clones were read by immunoSEQ multiplex PCR, and TCRdb kept only the in-frame ones, dropping some. This sample has about 190,000 clones; more than 85% occur once, and the top ten carry roughly 2.2%. Input material: peripheral blood. Receptor source: a man aged 70-80 years with active or convalescent COVID-19.

The rearrangement uses TRBV5-1 and TRBJ1-2, with D possibly being TRBD1 (6 bases). Germline lookup yields CDR1 SGHRS and CDR2 YFSETQ. Trimming cost V 4 bases and J 7 bases, with 14 bases left between them. CDR3 length: 13 residues. CDR3 DNA: TGCGCCAGCAGCCCGGGGGGGGGCGGTGGCTACACCTTC. Its translation: CASSPGGGGGYTF.

The chain recombines TRBV19 with TRBJ2-5, with D maybe TRBD1 (6 bases). Looked up from germline, CDR1 is LNHDA and CDR2 is SQIVND (reference sequence). V was shortened by 5 bases and J by 0 bases, with 13 bases between the two germline ends. CDR3 length: 15 amino acids. This chain's CDR3 is CASSRNTGYQETQYF. The CDR3, as DNA: TGTGCCAGTAGTCGTAACACAGGGTACCAAGAGACCCAGTACTTC.

This chain connects TRBV5-1 to TRBJ1-2, with 7 bases lining up with TRBD1. V was pared by 5 bases and J by 8 bases, with 12 bases of the junction left unmatched. Germline CDR1 reads SGHRS; CDR2 reads YFSETQ. CDR3 length equals 14 residues. CDR3 DNA: TGCGCCAGCAGTCGATTAGGGGGCGACGAGGGCTACACCTTC. Translation: CASSRLGGDEGYTF.

V and J are TRBV19 and TRBJ2-2, with 10 bases matching TRBD1. J was trimmed by 6 bases and V by 5 bases; bases with no gene match: 9. The CDR3 spans 16 residues. Germline values: CDR1 LNHDA, CDR2 SQIVND (reference sequence). CDR3: CASSGRTGGGPGELFF. For the CDR3, the DNA is TGTGCCAGTAGTGGACGGACAGGGGGAGGACCCGGGGAGCTGTTTTTT.

The chain couples TRBV7-2 to TRBJ2-7, with 9 bases fitting TRBD2. Germline V gene sequence: CDR1 SGHTA, CDR2 FQGNSA. Trimming at V came to 5 bases and at J to 6 bases, leaving 11 bases not matched to a gene. This CDR3 is built from 15 residues. CDR3 sequence (DNA): TGTGCCAGCAGCCTGAAGTGGGGACTAGCTCCCGAGCAGTACTTC. This gives the protein CASSLKWGLAPEQYF. Full variable domain (outside the CDR3, taken from reference TRBV7-2 and TRBJ2-7): GAGVSQSPSNKVTEKGKDVELRCDPISGHTALYWYRQSLGQGLEFLIYFQGNSAPDKSGLPSDRFSAERTGGSVSTLTIQRTQQEDSAVYLCASSLKWGLAPEQYFGPGTRLTVT.

This chain links TRBV20-1 with TRBJ1-5, with no clear D. Germline V gene sequence: CDR1 DFQATT, CDR2 SNEGSKA (reference sequence). V was pared by 5 bases and J by 13 bases, with 15 bases between. There are 11 residues in the CDR3. CDR3 DNA sequence: TGCAGTGCTGTCGCTAGAGATGGGCAGCATTTT. As protein: CSAVARDGQHF.

This clone was picked up one time. V is TRBV27 and J is TRBJ2-5, with a possible D match to TRBD2 (6 bases). The V and J ends lost 2 bases and 5 bases respectively, with 9 bases between them. CDR1 is MNHEY, CDR2 SMNVEV, per germline (reference sequence). CDR3 length equals 13 residues. The CDR3 loop is CASSLIGRETQYF. DNA for the CDR3: TGTGCCAGCAGTTTAATAGGGAGGGAGACCCAGTACTTC.

The chain employs TRBV6-5 and TRBJ2-1; D remains unclear. Per the germline V gene, CDR1 is MNHEY and CDR2 is SVGAGI. CDR3 length: 13 residues. The V gene lost 8 bases and the J gene lost 0 bases, with 8 bases spanning the gap. The CDR3 bases are TGTGCCAGCGAACTGAGCTCCTACAATGAGCAGTTCTTC. It yields the protein CASELSSYNEQFF.

V is TRBV12-3 or TRBV12-4 and J is TRBJ2-3; D unresolved. CDR3 length equals 11 residues. The V end lost 2 bases, the J end lost 5 bases, and 2 bases lay between the germline ends. The CDR3 spells CASSLRDTQYF. The CDR3 nucleotides read TGTGCCAGCAGTTTACGAGATACGCAGTATTTT.

The V gene is TRBV7-9, the J gene TRBJ2-1; D is ambiguous. Germline CDR1 reads SEHNR; CDR2 reads FQNEAQ (reference sequence). The V end was cut by 3 bases, the J end by 0 bases, with 12 bases between. There are 16 residues in the CDR3. The CDR3 coding sequence is TGTGCCAGCAGCTTTTCGATCCTAGTCTCCTACAATGAGCAGTTCTTC. Translation gives CASSFSILVSYNEQFF.

This clone was found once. This chain connects TRBV21-1 to TRBJ1-5. TRBV21-1 is given as a pseudogene. This CDR3 has 13 residues. CDR3 coding DNA: TGTGCCAGCAGCACCCGGGGGAATCAGCCCCAGCATTTT. It translates to CASSTRGNQPQHF.

V gene TRBV5-1 combines with J gene TRBJ1-1; D uncertain. Germline V gene sequence: CDR1 SGHRS, CDR2 YFSETQ. The CDR3 covers 17 residues. V shed 5 bases and J shed 0 bases, with 20 bases lying between them. CDR3 sequence: CASRSGRPLRMNTEAFF. DNA of the CDR3: TGCGCCAGCAGGTCCGGCAGGCCCCTAAGAATGAACACTGAAGCTTTCTTT.

The sample holds one count of this clone. The chain is built from TRBV6-6 and TRBJ2-1; D ambiguous. The CDR3 extends over 14 amino acids. Deletions cut 6 bases from V and 8 bases from J, with 17 bases between. Germline V lookup: CDR1 MNHNY, CDR2 SVGAGI (reference sequence). CDR3: CASSPQPPGDEQFF. CDR3 nucleotide sequence: TGTGCCAGCAGCCCGCAACCGCCCGGAGATGAGCAGTTCTTC.

The chain is built from TRBV19 and TRBJ2-2, with 7 bases fitting TRBD2. Germline V gene lookup returns CDR1 LNHDA and CDR2 SQIVND (reference sequence). The CDR3 totals 15 residues. Trimming removed 2 bases from V and 6 bases from J; junction bases left unmatched: 6. The CDR3 here is CASSIRGRGAGELFF. CDR3 nucleotide sequence: TGTGCCAGTAGTATAAGGGGACGGGGGGCCGGGGAGCTGTTTTTT.

The count of this clone is one. This chain joins TRBV3-1 (or the pseudogene TRBV3-2) and TRBJ2-1; 7 bases match TRBD1. Germline V gives CDR1 LGHDT, CDR2 YNNKEL (reference sequence). The CDR3 spans 16 residues. V lost 1 base and J lost 7; bases outside the gene matches: 10. The CDR3 reads CASSQVRTDRKNEQFF. The CDR3 DNA reads TGTGCCAGCAGCCAAGTACGAACGGACAGGAAAAATGAGCAGTTCTTC.

The chain couples TRBV7-9 to TRBJ1-2; no firm D call. Germline loops: CDR1 SEHNR, CDR2 FQNEAQ (reference sequence). This CDR3 is 13 amino acids long. V dropped 1 base and J dropped 3 bases, with 6 bases sitting between them. For the CDR3, the DNA is TGTGCCAGCAGCTTAGACAACGACTATGGCTACACCTTC. Its translation: CASSLDNDYGYTF. The full variable domain, completed using reference TRBV7-9 and TRBJ1-2, is DTGVSQNPRHKITKRGQNVTFRCDPISEHNRLYWYRQTLGQGPEFLTYFQNEAQLEKSRLLSDRFSAERPKGSFSTLEIQRTEQGDSAMYLCASSLDNDYGYTFGSGTRLTVV.

The CDR3 DNA sequence: TGTGCCAGCAGCTTCCGGGACAGGGGGCTAGGTGAAGCTTTCTTT. Protein: CASSFRDRGLGEAFF. This chain connects TRBV5-4 to TRBJ1-1; TRBD1 matches at 12 bases. The CDR3 loop spans 15 amino acids. Trimming removed 2 bases from V and 7 bases from J; junction bases left unmatched: 6. Germline CDR1 SGHNT, CDR2 YYREEE (reference sequence).

The chain joins TRBV7-2 to TRBJ2-5, with TRBD2 identical over 7 bases. This CDR3 is built from 15 residues. Germline V gene data show CDR1 as SGHTA and CDR2 as FQGNSA. J was trimmed by 0 bases and V by 4 bases; bases with no gene match: 5. This CDR3 is CASSSQGRDQETQYF. The CDR3 DNA reads as TGTGCCAGCAGCTCCCAAGGGAGGGACCAAGAGACCCAGTACTTC.